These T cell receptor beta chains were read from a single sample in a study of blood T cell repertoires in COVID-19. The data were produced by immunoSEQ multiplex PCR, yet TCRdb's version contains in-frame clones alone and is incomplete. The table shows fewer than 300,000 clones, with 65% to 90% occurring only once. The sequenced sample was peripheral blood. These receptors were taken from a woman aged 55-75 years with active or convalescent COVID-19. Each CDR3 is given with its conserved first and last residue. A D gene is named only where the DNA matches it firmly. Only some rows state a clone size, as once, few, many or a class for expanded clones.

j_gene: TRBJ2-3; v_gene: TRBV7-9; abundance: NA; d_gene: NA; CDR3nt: TGTGCCAGCAGCCCTACCTATACGCAGTATTTT; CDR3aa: CASSPTYTQYF
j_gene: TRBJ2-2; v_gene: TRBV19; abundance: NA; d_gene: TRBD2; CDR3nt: TGTGCCAGTAGCCGCGGGGGGAACACCGGGGAGCTGTTTTTT; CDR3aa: CASSRGGNTGELFF
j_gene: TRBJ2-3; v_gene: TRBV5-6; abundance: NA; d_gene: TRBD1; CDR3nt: TGTGCCAGCAGCTTGGACAGGGGGGAACCCACAGATACGCAGTATTTT; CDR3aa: CASSLDRGEPTDTQYF
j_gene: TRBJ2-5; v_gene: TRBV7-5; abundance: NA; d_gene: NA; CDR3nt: TGTGCCAGAAGCGGTCCAGCGGGGGGGCATGGAGAGACCCAGTACTTC; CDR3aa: CARSGPAGGHGETQYF
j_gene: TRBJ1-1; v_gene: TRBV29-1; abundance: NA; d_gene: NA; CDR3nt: TGCAGCGTTGCCTTGACAGGCAACACTGAAGCTTTCTTT; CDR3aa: CSVALTGNTEAFF
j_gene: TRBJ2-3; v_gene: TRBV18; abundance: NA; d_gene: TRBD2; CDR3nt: TGTGCGGCCGGGGGGGCCAAAGATACGCAGTATTTT; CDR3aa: CAAGGAKDTQYF
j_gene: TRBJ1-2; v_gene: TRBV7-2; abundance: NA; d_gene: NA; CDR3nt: TGTGCCAGCAGCGCCCAAAGGGGACTAACTTCCTATGGCTACACCTTC; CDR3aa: CASSAQRGLTSYGYTF
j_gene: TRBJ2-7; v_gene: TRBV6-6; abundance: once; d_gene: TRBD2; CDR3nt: TGTGCCAGCAGCACTAGCGGGGGTTATCTTAGCGAGCAGTACTTC; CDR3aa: CASSTSGGYLSEQYF
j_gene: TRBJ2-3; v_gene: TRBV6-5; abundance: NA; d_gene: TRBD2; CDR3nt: TGTGCCAGCAAGCGGGGGGGCACAGATACGCAGTATTTT; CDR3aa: CASKRGGTDTQYF
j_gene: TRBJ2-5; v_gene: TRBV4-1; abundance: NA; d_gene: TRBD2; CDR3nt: TGCGCCAGCAGCCAAGATTCAAGCGGGGGACTCCAAGAGACCCAGTACTTC; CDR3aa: CASSQDSSGGLQETQYF
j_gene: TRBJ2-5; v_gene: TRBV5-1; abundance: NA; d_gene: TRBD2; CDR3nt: TGCGCCAGCAGCATACTAGCGGGGGGCTTCCAAGAGACCCAGTACTTC; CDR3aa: CASSILAGGFQETQYF
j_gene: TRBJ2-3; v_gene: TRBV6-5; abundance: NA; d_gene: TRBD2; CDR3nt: TGTGCCAGCAGTTCGTTCGCGGGGGGGCTGGATACGCAGTATTTT; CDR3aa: CASSSFAGGLDTQYF
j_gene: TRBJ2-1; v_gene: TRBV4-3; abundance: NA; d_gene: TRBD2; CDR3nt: TGCGCCAGCAGCCAAGAGACCGGGACTAGCGGATTCTACAATGAGCAGTTCTTC; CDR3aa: CASSQETGTSGFYNEQFF
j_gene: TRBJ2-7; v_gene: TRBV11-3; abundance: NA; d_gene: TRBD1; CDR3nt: TGTGCCAGCAGCAAATCCGGGACAGGCTACGAGCAGTACTTC; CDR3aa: CASSKSGTGYEQYF
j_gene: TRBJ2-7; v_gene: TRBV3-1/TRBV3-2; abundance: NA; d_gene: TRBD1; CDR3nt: TGTGCCAGCAGCCAAGATTGGTGCCGGGACAGGGACTCCTACGAGCAGTACTTC; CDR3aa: CASSQDWCRDRDSYEQYF
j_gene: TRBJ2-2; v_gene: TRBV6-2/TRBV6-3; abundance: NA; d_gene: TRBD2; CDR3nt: TGTGCCAGCAGTTCTAGCGGGTTGGGCACCGGGGAGCTGTTTTTT; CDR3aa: CASSSSGLGTGELFF
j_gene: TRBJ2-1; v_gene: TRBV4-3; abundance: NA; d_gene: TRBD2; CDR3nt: TGCGCCAGCAGCCAAGGCCCCCCGACTAGCGGGGCCTACAATGAGCAGTTCTTC; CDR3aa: CASSQGPPTSGAYNEQFF
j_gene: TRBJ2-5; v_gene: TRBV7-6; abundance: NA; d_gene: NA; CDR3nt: TGTGCCAGCAGCTTAGCGCCTAGGGAGACCCAGTACTTC; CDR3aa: CASSLAPRETQYF
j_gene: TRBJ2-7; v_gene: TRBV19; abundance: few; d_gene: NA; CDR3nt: TGTGCCAGTACAAAGGGGTCCCTATCCCACGAGCAGTACTTC; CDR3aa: CASTKGSLSHEQYF
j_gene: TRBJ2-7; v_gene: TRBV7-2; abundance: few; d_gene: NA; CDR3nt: TGTGCCAGCAGCTTAAATGCGTCCCCCTACGAGCAGTACTTC; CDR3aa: CASSLNASPYEQYF
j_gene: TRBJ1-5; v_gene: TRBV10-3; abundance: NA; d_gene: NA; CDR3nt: TGTGCCATCAGTGAGTCCTCTTCCGGTCAGCCCCAGCATTTT; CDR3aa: CAISESSSGQPQHF
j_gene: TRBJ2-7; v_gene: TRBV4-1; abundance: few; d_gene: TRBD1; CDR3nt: TGCGCCAGCAGCCACTGGGCCGGGACAGGGGGCGCGGATTCCTACGAGCAGTACTTC; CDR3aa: CASSHWAGTGGADSYEQYF
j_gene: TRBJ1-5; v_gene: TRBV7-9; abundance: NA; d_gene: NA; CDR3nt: TGTGCCAGCAGCTTACTAGAAGCCTCTTTCCCGCAGCCCCAGCATTTT; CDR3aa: CASSLLEASFPQPQHF
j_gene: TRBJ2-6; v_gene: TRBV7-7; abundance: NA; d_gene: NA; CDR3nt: TGTGCCAGCAGCCCAGGGGTTGGGAGCTCTGGGGCCAACGTCCTGACTTTC; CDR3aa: CASSPGVGSSGANVLTF
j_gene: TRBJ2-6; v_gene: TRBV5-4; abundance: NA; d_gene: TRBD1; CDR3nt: TGTGCCAGCAGCCTGGGACAGTCTGGGGCCAACGTCCTGACTTTC; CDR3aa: CASSLGQSGANVLTF
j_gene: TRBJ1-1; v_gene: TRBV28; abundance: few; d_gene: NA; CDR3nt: TGTGCCAGCAGCCTGCATGGGGCAAACACTGAAGCTTTCTTT; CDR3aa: CASSLHGANTEAFF